The sequence of this TCR beta chain was determined in a study of cytomegalovirus exposure and HLA in healthy donors. PCR amplification relied on 60 Vbeta primers (plus 13 Jbeta primers). Assay used: immunoSEQ multiplex PCR; TCRdb lists only in-frame clones, some missing. The sample has fewer than 200,000 clones, about four fifths seen once; the top ten hold about 1.7%. This CDR3 comprises 14 residues. Germline V gene data show CDR1 as GTSNPN and CDR2 as SVGIG (reference sequence). V dropped 3 bases and J dropped 2; count of bases not matched to a gene: 5. The TCR originated in a woman between 18 and 29 years old in good health and CMV-seronegative. The genes are TRBV30 and TRBJ2-7; 9 nucleotides line up with TRBD1. Source material: PBMCs. The CDR3 protein is CAWSLGTGTYEQYF. The CDR3 coding sequence is TGTGCCTGGAGCCTAGGGACAGGGACCTACGAGCAGTACTTC.